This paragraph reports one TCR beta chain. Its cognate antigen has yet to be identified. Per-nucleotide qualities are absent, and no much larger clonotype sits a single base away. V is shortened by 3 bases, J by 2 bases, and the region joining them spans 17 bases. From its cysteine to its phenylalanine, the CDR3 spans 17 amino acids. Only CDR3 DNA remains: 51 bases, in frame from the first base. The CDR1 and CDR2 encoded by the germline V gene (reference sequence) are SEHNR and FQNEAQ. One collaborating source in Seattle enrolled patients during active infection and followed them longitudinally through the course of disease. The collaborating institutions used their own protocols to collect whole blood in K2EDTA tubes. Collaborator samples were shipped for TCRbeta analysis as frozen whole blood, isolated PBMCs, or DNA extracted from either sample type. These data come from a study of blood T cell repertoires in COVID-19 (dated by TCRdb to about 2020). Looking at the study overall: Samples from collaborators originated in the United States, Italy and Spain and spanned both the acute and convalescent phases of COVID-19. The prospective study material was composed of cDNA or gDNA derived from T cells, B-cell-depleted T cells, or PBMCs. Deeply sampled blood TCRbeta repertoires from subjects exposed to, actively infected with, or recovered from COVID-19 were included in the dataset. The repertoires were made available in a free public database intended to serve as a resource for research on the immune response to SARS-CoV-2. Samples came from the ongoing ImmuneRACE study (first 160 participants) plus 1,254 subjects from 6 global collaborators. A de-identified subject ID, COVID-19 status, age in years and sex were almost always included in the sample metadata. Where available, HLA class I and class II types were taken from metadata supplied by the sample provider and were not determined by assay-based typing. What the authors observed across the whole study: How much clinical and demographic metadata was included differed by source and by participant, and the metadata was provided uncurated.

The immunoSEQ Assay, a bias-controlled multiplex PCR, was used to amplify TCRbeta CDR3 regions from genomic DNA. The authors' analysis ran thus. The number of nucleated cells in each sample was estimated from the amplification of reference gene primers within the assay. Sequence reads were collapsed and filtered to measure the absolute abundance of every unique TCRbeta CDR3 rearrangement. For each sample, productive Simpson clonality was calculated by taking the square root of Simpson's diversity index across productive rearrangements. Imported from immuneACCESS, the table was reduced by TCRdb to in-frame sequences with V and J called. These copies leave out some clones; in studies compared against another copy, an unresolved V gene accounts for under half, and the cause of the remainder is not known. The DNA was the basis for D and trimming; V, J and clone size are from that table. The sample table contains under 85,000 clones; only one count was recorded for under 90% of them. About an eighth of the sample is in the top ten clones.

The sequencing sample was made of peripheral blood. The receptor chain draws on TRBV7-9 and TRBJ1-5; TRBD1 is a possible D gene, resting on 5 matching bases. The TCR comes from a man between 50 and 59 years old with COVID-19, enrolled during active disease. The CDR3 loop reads CASSFWSAVGGNQPQHF. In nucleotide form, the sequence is TGTGCCAGCAGCTTTTGGTCCGCCGTAGGGGGCAATCAGCCCCAGCATTTT.